These 6 T cell receptor beta chains share one sample of origin, sequenced in a study of blood T cell repertoires in COVID-19. TCRdb keeps only in-frame clones here, not all; method: immunoSEQ multiplex PCR. The table records roughly 80,000 clones, approximately 83% of them present only once. The source material was peripheral blood. All receptors derive from a human donor in a cohort sampled during active COVID-19.

The chain couples TRBV28 to TRBJ1-6, with a weak D call TRBD1 (5 bases). V lost 5 bases to trimming and J lost 7 bases, with 18 bases between them. The CDR3 spans 16 residues. Germline CDR1 MDHEN, CDR2 SYDVKM. The CDR3 DNA is TGTGCCAGCAGTCCGCCCTCGGGCAGGGCCAATTCACCCCTCCACTTT. This translates into CASSPPSGRANSPLHF.

The chain links TRBV7-6 to TRBJ2-7, with 7 bases that match TRBD2. The germline gives CDR1 SGHVS, CDR2 FNYEAQ. The junction had 13 bases not matched to a gene; V was cut back by 2 bases and J by 3 bases. There are 17 residues in the CDR3. The CDR3 protein is CASSLKEGPREGYEQYF. CDR3 DNA sequence: TGTGCCAGCAGCTTAAAGGAAGGCCCCAGGGAGGGCTACGAGCAGTACTTC.

The V call is TRBV6-4, the J call TRBJ1-3; 8 nucleotides match TRBD1. CDR3 length equals 14 residues. CDR1 is MRHNA, CDR2 SNTAGT, per germline. V trimming: 5 bases; J trimming: 6 bases; junction bases outside the gene matches: 6. CDR3 in amino acids: CASSFRGRQNTIYF. The DNA for the CDR3 is TGTGCCAGCAGTTTCAGGGGGCGCCAAAACACCATATATTTT.

This chain connects TRBV3-1 (or the pseudogene TRBV3-2) to TRBJ1-4; TRBD1 matches at 9 bases. With V trimmed by 4 bases and J by 5 bases, 2 bases remained unmatched. The CDR3 extends over 14 amino acids. Germline V gives CDR1 LGHDT, CDR2 YNNKEL (reference sequence). The CDR3 region is CASSPGTGNEKLFF. CDR3 bases: TGTGCCAGCAGCCCCGGGACAGGGAATGAAAAACTGTTTTTT.

The gene calls are TRBV6-4 and TRBJ2-1; possible D gene TRBD1, 6 bases. CDR3 length: 15 amino acids. In germline, CDR1 is MRHNA, CDR2 SNTAGT. Between the trimmed V and J ends, which lost 3 bases and 7 bases, there was a span of 16 bases. The CDR3 spells CASSDGGLFGNEQFF. CDR3 nucleotides: TGTGCCAGCAGTGATGGGGGCCTTTTCGGTAATGAGCAGTTCTTC.

The V call is TRBV4-2, the J call TRBJ1-5, with D hard to call. V was shortened by 0 bases and J by 6 bases, with 9 bases between the two germline ends. CDR1 is LGHNA and CDR2 is YNFKEQ in the germline V gene. The CDR3 runs to 14 residues. This CDR3 is CASSQDHEGQPQHF. The CDR3 coding sequence is TGTGCCAGCAGCCAAGATCATGAGGGTCAGCCCCAGCATTTT.